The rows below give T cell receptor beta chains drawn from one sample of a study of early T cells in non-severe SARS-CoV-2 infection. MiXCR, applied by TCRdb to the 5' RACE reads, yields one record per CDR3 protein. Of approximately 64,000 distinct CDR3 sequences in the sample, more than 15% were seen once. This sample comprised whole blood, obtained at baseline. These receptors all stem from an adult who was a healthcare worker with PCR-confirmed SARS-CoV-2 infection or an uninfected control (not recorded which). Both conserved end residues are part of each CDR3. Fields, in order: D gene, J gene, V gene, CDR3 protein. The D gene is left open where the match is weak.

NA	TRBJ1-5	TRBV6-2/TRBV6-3	CASSLTGLQPQHF
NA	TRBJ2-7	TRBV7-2	CASSSWPGSSYEQYF
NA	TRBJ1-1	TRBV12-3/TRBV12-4	CASRLHPNTEAFF
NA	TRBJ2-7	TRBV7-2	CASSSPGHSSYEQYF
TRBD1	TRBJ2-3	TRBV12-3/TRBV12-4	CASTLLRDRGRDTQYF
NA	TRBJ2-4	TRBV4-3	CASSQEISIGAFQYF
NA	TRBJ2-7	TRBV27	CASGSTYEQYF
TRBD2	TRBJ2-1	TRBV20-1	CSPSGLAGFYNEQFF
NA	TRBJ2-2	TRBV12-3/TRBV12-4	CASSLAGEGPGELFF
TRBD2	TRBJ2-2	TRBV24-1	CATSVTSGGPPGELFF
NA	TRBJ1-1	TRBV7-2	CASSLESYTEAFF
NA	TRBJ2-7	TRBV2	CASNLRTASSYEQYF
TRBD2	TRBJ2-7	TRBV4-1	CASSQGWRSGTVQYF
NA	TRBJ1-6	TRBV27	CASSLFSGQGINSPLHF
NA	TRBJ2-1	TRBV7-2	CASSPWGDNEQFF
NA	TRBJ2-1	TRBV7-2	CASSFGGPPEQFF
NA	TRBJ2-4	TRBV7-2	CASSLGGRVLGQGRNIQYF
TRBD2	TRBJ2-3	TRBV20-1	CSAIGTSGRFTDTQYF
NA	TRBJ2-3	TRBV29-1	CSVSDRSGTDTQYF
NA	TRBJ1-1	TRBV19	CATSAQSTEAFF
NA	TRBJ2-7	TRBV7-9	CASSTGQPNGYEQYF
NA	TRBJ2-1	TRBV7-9	CASTPSLPRDEQFF
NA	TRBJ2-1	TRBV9	CASSVVAGSDNEQFF
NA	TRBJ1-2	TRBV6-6	CASSLDGGPPGYTF
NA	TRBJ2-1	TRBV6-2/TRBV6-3	CASRPSWSGYNEQFF
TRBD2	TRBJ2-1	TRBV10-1	CASSSGRRGEQFF
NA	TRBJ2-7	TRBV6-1	CASSLGTASSYEQYF
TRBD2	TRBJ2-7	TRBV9	CASSPSPSGRPYEQYF
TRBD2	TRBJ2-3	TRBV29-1	CSVATSGGAADTQYF
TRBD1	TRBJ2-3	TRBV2	CASSETGTGTDTQYF
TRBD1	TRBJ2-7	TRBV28	CASHLAGQGLDEQYF
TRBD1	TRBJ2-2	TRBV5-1	CASSLRRDRGRTGELFF
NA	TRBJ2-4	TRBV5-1	CASSPKSGNIQYF
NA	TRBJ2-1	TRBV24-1	CATSDSDGIAHDEQFF
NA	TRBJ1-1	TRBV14	CASSPQQGGRKTFF
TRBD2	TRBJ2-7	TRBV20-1	CSARSLSEREGPYEQYF
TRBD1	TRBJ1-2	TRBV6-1	CASRKLGQSYTF